Here is one TCR beta chain with its context. Its matching antigen is unknown. Profiling of TCR beta VDJ combinations and CDR3 sequences used genomic DNA as template. TCRdb analysed the reads with MiXCR anew, one entry per CDR3 protein. The table records 150,000 to 200,000 distinct CDR3 sequences, 40% to 50% of them present only once. These data are taken from a study of CD8+CD57+ T cells in acquired aplastic anemia. On the study more broadly: When averaged, DNA from sorted CD4+ and CD8+ cells came to about 3 ug. In CD4+ cells, healthy donors produced an average of approximately 10 million reads.

Trimming cost V 0 bases and J 2 bases, with 10 bases left between them. The length of the CDR3 is 15 residues. Germline CDR1 is LNHDA and CDR2 is SQIVND (reference sequence). Regarding the study as a whole: Found in both controls and patients were around 29 CD8+ CDR3 sequences. Controls and patients did not differ significantly in CD8+ Simpson's diversity.

The source material was sorted CD4+, CD8+, or CD8+CD57+ T cells (not recorded which) from PBMCs. This clonotype originated in a human donor in good health. The chain uses TRBV19 and TRBJ1-2, with D possibly matching TRBD1 (5 bases). In DNA, the CDR3 is TGTGCCAGTAGTATAGATTCGGAGGGGAACTATGGCTACACCTTC. Translated, it gives CASSIDSEGNYGYTF.